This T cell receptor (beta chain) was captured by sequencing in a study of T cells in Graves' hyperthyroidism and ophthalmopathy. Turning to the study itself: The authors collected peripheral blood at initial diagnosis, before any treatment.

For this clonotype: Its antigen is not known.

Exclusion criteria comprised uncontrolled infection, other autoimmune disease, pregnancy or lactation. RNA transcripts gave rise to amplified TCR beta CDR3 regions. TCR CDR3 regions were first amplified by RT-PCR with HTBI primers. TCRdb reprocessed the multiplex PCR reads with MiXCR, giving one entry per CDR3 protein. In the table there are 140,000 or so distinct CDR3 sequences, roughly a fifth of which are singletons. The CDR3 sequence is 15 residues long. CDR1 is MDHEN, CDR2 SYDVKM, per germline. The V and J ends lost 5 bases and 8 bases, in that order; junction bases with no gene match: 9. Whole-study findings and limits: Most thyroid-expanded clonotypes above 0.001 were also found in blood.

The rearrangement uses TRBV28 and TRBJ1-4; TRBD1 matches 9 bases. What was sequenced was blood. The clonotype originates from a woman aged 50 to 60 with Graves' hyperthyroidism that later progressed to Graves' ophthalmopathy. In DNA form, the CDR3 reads TGTGCCAGCAGTCTTCCACAGGGGGCGGCGGAAAAACTGTTTTTT. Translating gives CASSLPQGAAEKLFF.